The rows below give T cell receptor beta chains drawn from one sample of a study of T cells in localized non-small cell lung cancer. Method: immunoSEQ multiplex PCR; TCRdb's copy keeps in-frame clones and lacks some. The sample lists 37,000 or so clones; over 75% were seen once. The sequencing here drew on peripheral blood, taken before any cancer treatment. The receptors derive from a woman aged 35-75 years with stage I lung adenocarcinoma. CDR3s include the opening cysteine and the closing phenylalanine or tryptophan. Each record gives: V gene, D gene, clone size, J gene, CDR3 DNA, CDR3 protein. The D gene is left open where the match is weak. Rows may omit the clone size; those that give it use once, few, many or a size class.

v_gene: TRBV19; d_gene: TRBD1; abundance: -; j_gene: TRBJ2-2; CDR3nt: TGTGCCAGTAGTATAAGGGACAGGGGCTGGGGAACCGGGGAGCTGTTTTTT; CDR3aa: CASSIRDRGWGTGELFF
v_gene: TRBV29-1; d_gene: TRBD1; abundance: -; j_gene: TRBJ2-3; CDR3nt: TGCAGCTTACTCGACAGGGGGCTCTCTGATACGCAGTATTTT; CDR3aa: CSLLDRGLSDTQYF
v_gene: TRBV7-9; d_gene: TRBD1; abundance: few; j_gene: TRBJ2-7; CDR3nt: TGTGCCAGCAGCTCACAGGGGGCCGTCTACGAGCAGTACTTC; CDR3aa: CASSSQGAVYEQYF
v_gene: TRBV5-4; d_gene: TRBD2; abundance: -; j_gene: TRBJ2-5; CDR3nt: TGTGCCAGCAGCTTGGGGGGCTTTGCGGGAGGCGGAGTAGAGACCCAGTACTTC; CDR3aa: CASSLGGFAGGGVETQYF
v_gene: TRBV18; d_gene: -; abundance: -; j_gene: TRBJ2-3; CDR3nt: TGTGCCAGCTCACCACCCGGCCAGGGGCGCGCAGATACGCAGTATTTT; CDR3aa: CASSPPGQGRADTQYF
v_gene: TRBV18; d_gene: -; abundance: -; j_gene: TRBJ1-2; CDR3nt: TGTGCCAGCTCACCCCCCAAGACAGGCCGCGGGAATGGCTACACCTTC; CDR3aa: CASSPPKTGRGNGYTF
v_gene: TRBV21-1; d_gene: -; abundance: once; j_gene: TRBJ2-4; CDR3nt: TGTGCCAGCAGCAAAGAGGAGAGTACCCTGCTAGCCAAAAACATTCAGTACTTC; CDR3aa: CASSKEESTLLAKNIQYF
v_gene: TRBV7-9; d_gene: -; abundance: once; j_gene: TRBJ2-5; CDR3nt: TGTGCCAGCGGACCAGGGGTCCAAGAGACCCAGTACTTC; CDR3aa: CASGPGVQETQYF
v_gene: TRBV30; d_gene: TRBD2; abundance: -; j_gene: TRBJ2-3; CDR3nt: TGTGCCTGGAGTGTTTGGCGGGGGGTAGGGCCAGATACGCAGTATTTT; CDR3aa: CAWSVWRGVGPDTQYF
v_gene: TRBV30; d_gene: -; abundance: -; j_gene: TRBJ1-1; CDR3nt: TGTGCCTGGACCAGGAATGTAGGGTACACTGAAGCTTTCTTT; CDR3aa: CAWTRNVGYTEAFF
v_gene: TRBV21-1; d_gene: -; abundance: -; j_gene: TRBJ2-3; CDR3nt: TGTGCCAGCAGCAAACGGGGCGGGAGGTCGGATACGCAGTATTTT; CDR3aa: CASSKRGGRSDTQYF
v_gene: TRBV19; d_gene: -; abundance: -; j_gene: TRBJ2-7; CDR3nt: TGTGCCACTTCATCTGGAGGACAGAGCTCCTACGAGCAGTACTTC; CDR3aa: CATSSGGQSSYEQYF
v_gene: TRBV4-1; d_gene: TRBD2; abundance: few; j_gene: TRBJ2-1; CDR3nt: TGCGCCAGCCGCGGGGGGAACTACAATGAGCAGTTCTTC; CDR3aa: CASRGGNYNEQFF
v_gene: TRBV30; d_gene: -; abundance: -; j_gene: TRBJ2-4; CDR3nt: TGTGCCTGGAGTCTCCCTCCTGAAGGTGGGGGCAAAAACATTCAGTACTTC; CDR3aa: CAWSLPPEGGGKNIQYF
v_gene: TRBV10-3; d_gene: TRBD2; abundance: -; j_gene: TRBJ2-2; CDR3nt: TGTGCCTCCGGGACCAGCGGGGCCGGGGAGCTGTTTTTT; CDR3aa: CASGTSGAGELFF
v_gene: TRBV23-1; d_gene: -; abundance: -; j_gene: TRBJ2-7; CDR3nt: TGCGCCAGCAGTCAAGGGGTTATAGCCGGCGGGGAGCAGTACTTC; CDR3aa: CASSQGVIAGGEQYF
v_gene: TRBV9; d_gene: -; abundance: -; j_gene: TRBJ2-2; CDR3nt: TGTGCCAGCAGCCCGGGACCGCCCGGAGGGGCCGGGGAGCTGTTTTTT; CDR3aa: CASSPGPPGGAGELFF
v_gene: TRBV5-1; d_gene: -; abundance: -; j_gene: TRBJ1-1; CDR3nt: TGCGCCAGCAGCACCACTCCGATTAGGGCAGGGATGAACACTGAAGCTTTCTTT; CDR3aa: CASSTTPIRAGMNTEAFF
v_gene: TRBV10-3; d_gene: -; abundance: -; j_gene: TRBJ2-1; CDR3nt: TGTGCCATCAGTGAGGGGAATATCAATGAGCAGTTCTTC; CDR3aa: CAISEGNINEQFF
v_gene: TRBV6-6; d_gene: -; abundance: -; j_gene: TRBJ2-7; CDR3nt: TGTGCCAGCAAGGAGGGTTTAACCTACGAGCAGTACTTC; CDR3aa: CASKEGLTYEQYF
v_gene: TRBV27; d_gene: TRBD1; abundance: once; j_gene: TRBJ1-2; CDR3nt: TGTGCCAGCAGCCATGTACAGGGGGCTTATTTGGGCTACACCTTC; CDR3aa: CASSHVQGAYLGYTF
v_gene: TRBV28; d_gene: -; abundance: -; j_gene: TRBJ1-2; CDR3nt: TGTGCCAGCAGCCCGGCCCCAGTCGGAAACTATGGCTACACCTTC; CDR3aa: CASSPAPVGNYGYTF
v_gene: TRBV7-2; d_gene: -; abundance: -; j_gene: TRBJ2-1; CDR3nt: TGTGCCAGCAGCTTAGCTCCAGGGACCTACAATGAGCAGTTCTTC; CDR3aa: CASSLAPGTYNEQFF
v_gene: TRBV27; d_gene: TRBD2; abundance: -; j_gene: TRBJ2-7; CDR3nt: TGTGCCAGCAGTTTATCCTACGGGAGGGCCTTGTACGAGCAGTACTTC; CDR3aa: CASSLSYGRALYEQYF
v_gene: TRBV7-5; d_gene: -; abundance: few; j_gene: TRBJ2-6; CDR3nt: TGTGCCAGAAGCCGTCAGGGGCCGGGCCACAGACCTGGGGCCAACGTCCTGACTTTC; CDR3aa: CARSRQGPGHRPGANVLTF
v_gene: TRBV1; d_gene: -; abundance: -; j_gene: TRBJ1-1; CDR3nt: TGCACCAGCAGCCAAGACGCTTTGAACACTGAAGCTTTCTTT; CDR3aa: CTSSQDALNTEAFF
v_gene: TRBV19; d_gene: -; abundance: -; j_gene: TRBJ2-7; CDR3nt: TGTGCCAGTAGTCAGGGGAATCTCCGCTCCTACGAGCAGTACTTC; CDR3aa: CASSQGNLRSYEQYF
v_gene: TRBV18; d_gene: -; abundance: -; j_gene: TRBJ2-2; CDR3nt: TGTGCCAGCTCACCGGGGGACGGACGCCCCGGGGAGCTGTTTTTT; CDR3aa: CASSPGDGRPGELFF
v_gene: TRBV11-2; d_gene: -; abundance: -; j_gene: TRBJ2-4; CDR3nt: TGTGCCAGCAGCTTAGGGTGGGGGGCCAAAAACATTCAGTACTTC; CDR3aa: CASSLGWGAKNIQYF
v_gene: TRBV28; d_gene: TRBD1; abundance: -; j_gene: TRBJ2-7; CDR3nt: TGTGCCAGCAGTTTAGGAAGGGGGCGCGGGTTCTACGAGCAGTACTTC; CDR3aa: CASSLGRGRGFYEQYF
v_gene: TRBV19; d_gene: -; abundance: -; j_gene: TRBJ1-1; CDR3nt: TGTGCCAGTAGTTTTGGGGCGGGCACTGAAGCTTTCTTT; CDR3aa: CASSFGAGTEAFF
v_gene: TRBV29-1; d_gene: -; abundance: -; j_gene: TRBJ2-5; CDR3nt: TGCAGCGGGCAGGGGCCCCAAGAGACCCAGTACTTC; CDR3aa: CSGQGPQETQYF
v_gene: TRBV19; d_gene: -; abundance: -; j_gene: TRBJ2-7; CDR3nt: TGTGCCAGTAGCCGTAGGGGGGCAGGGAATGCCTACGAGCAGTACTTC; CDR3aa: CASSRRGAGNAYEQYF
v_gene: TRBV5-1; d_gene: -; abundance: -; j_gene: TRBJ1-2; CDR3nt: TGCGCCAGCAGACCGGAGGCATGGGGTATTGATGGCTACACCTTC; CDR3aa: CASRPEAWGIDGYTF
v_gene: TRBV27; d_gene: TRBD1; abundance: -; j_gene: TRBJ1-1; CDR3nt: TGTGCCAGCAGTTTACAAAACGCCGGGACAGGGAGCACTGAAGCTTTCTTT; CDR3aa: CASSLQNAGTGSTEAFF
v_gene: TRBV18; d_gene: -; abundance: -; j_gene: TRBJ2-3; CDR3nt: TGTGCCAGCTCACCACCAGGCCCAGATACGCAGTATTTT; CDR3aa: CASSPPGPDTQYF
v_gene: TRBV12-1; d_gene: -; abundance: -; j_gene: TRBJ1-1; CDR3nt: TGTGCCAGCAGCTTTGCCCGGGTACCAAACCGGGACAAAGCTTTCTTT; CDR3aa: CASSFARVPNRDKAFF
v_gene: TRBV7-9; d_gene: -; abundance: once; j_gene: TRBJ1-4; CDR3nt: TGTGCCAGCAGCCTTTGGGGGGTGGCTAATGAAAAACTGTTTTTT; CDR3aa: CASSLWGVANEKLFF
v_gene: TRBV19; d_gene: -; abundance: -; j_gene: TRBJ2-2; CDR3nt: TGTGCCAGTAGTATGGTGGGACCCCTCACCGGGGAGCTGTTTTTT; CDR3aa: CASSMVGPLTGELFF
v_gene: TRBV6-1; d_gene: TRBD1; abundance: few; j_gene: TRBJ2-7; CDR3nt: TGTGCCAGCAGTGAGGGGGGACAGGGCTACGAGCAGTACTTC; CDR3aa: CASSEGGQGYEQYF
v_gene: TRBV6-1; d_gene: -; abundance: -; j_gene: TRBJ1-2; CDR3nt: TGTGCCAGCAGTCAGGGACTTCGCTATGGCTACACCTTC; CDR3aa: CASSQGLRYGYTF
v_gene: TRBV11-2; d_gene: TRBD1; abundance: -; j_gene: TRBJ2-1; CDR3nt: TGTGCCAGCAGCCCCAGGACAGGGGGCTACAATGAGCAGTTCTTC; CDR3aa: CASSPRTGGYNEQFF
v_gene: TRBV7-3; d_gene: -; abundance: -; j_gene: TRBJ1-2; CDR3nt: TGTGCCAGCAGCCCCCATAGTGGCGGGGGGAATGGCTACACCTTC; CDR3aa: CASSPHSGGGNGYTF
v_gene: TRBV9; d_gene: -; abundance: -; j_gene: TRBJ1-3; CDR3nt: TGTGCCAGCAGCGTCGAGGACTGGGGAAACACCATATATTTT; CDR3aa: CASSVEDWGNTIYF
v_gene: TRBV6-6; d_gene: -; abundance: -; j_gene: TRBJ2-7; CDR3nt: TGTGCCAGCATCCCCGCCGGGGGCCTCGGGATCTACGAGCAGTACTTC; CDR3aa: CASIPAGGLGIYEQYF
v_gene: TRBV19; d_gene: -; abundance: -; j_gene: TRBJ1-2; CDR3nt: TGTGCCAGTAGTATCGCGACCCCTAGGCGGGGAGTTAACTATGGCTACACCTTC; CDR3aa: CASSIATPRRGVNYGYTF
v_gene: TRBV28; d_gene: -; abundance: -; j_gene: TRBJ2-1; CDR3nt: TGTGCCAGCAGTTTGATTCGGGATCTAGTACGGAATGAGCAGTTCTTC; CDR3aa: CASSLIRDLVRNEQFF
v_gene: TRBV7-9; d_gene: -; abundance: few; j_gene: TRBJ2-7; CDR3nt: TGTGCCGCCAGTAGCGCCTCCTACGAGCAGTACTTC; CDR3aa: CAASSASYEQYF